Shown below are 14 T cell receptor beta chains from a single sample sequenced in a study of CD8 T cells in Susac syndrome. Reverse transcription of roughly 0.45 to 1 ug RNA was performed with random hexamers. In TCRdb, the immunoSEQ multiplex PCR reads were re-called with MiXCR into one record per CDR3 protein. The sample contains more than 55,000 distinct CDR3 sequences, 96% of which appear only once. Sequencing used CD4+ T cells from PBMCs. These TCRs come from a human donor with multiple sclerosis.

The chain is built from TRBV3-1 and TRBJ2-2; 9 nucleotides agree with TRBD1. Germline values: CDR1 LGHDT, CDR2 YNNKEL (reference sequence). The CDR3 spans 15 residues. V lost 1 base to trimming and J lost 4 bases; unmatched junction nucleotides: 1. DNA of the CDR3: TGTGCCAGCAGCCAAGGGACAGGGGCCACCGGGGAGCTGTTTTTT. It codes for CASSQGTGATGELFF.

The V and J genes are TRBV12-3 or TRBV12-4 and TRBJ1-1; D gene unclear. V was cut by 7 bases and J by 0 bases, with 21 bases left in between. The CDR3 is 17 amino acids. Here the CDR3 reads CASTRGSQSLMNTEAFF. The DNA of the CDR3 is TGTGCCAGCACCCGGGGATCCCAGAGCTTAATGAACACTGAAGCTTTCTTT.

The chain combines TRBV24-1 with TRBJ2-3, with D unclear. The germline V gene encodes CDR1 KGHDR and CDR2 SFDVKD. This CDR3 has 13 amino acids. V shed 2 bases and J shed 4 bases, with 6 bases lying between them. CDR3 coding DNA: TGTGCCACCAGTGATTCGCCGGCAGATACGCAGTATTTT. Its translation is CATSDSPADTQYF.

The chain links TRBV6-5 to TRBJ2-1, with 12 bases fitting TRBD2. This CDR3 has 16 amino acids. Germline assignment: CDR1 MNHEY and CDR2 SVGAGI. Losses at the gene ends were 3 bases for V and 10 bases for J; bases not matched to a gene: 10. The CDR3 bases are TGTGCCAGCAGTTATAGTCTAGCGGGGGGGCCGGAGGAGCAGTTCTTC. Translation: CASSYSLAGGPEEQFF.

The rearrangement joins TRBV4-1 to TRBJ1-2; 7 bases match TRBD1. This CDR3 has 16 residues. J gave up 3 bases and V 0 bases, and 7 bases lay outside the gene matches. Germline CDR1 and CDR2: MGHRA and YSYEKL. The CDR3 protein is CASSQEEVQGHYGYTF. The CDR3 DNA is TGCGCCAGCAGCCAAGAAGAGGTACAGGGGCACTATGGCTACACCTTC.

This clonotype was detected only once. The V and J genes are TRBV7-2 and TRBJ2-1; possible D gene TRBD2, 6 bases. From germline, CDR1 is SGHTA and CDR2 FQGNSA. There are 14 residues in the CDR3. V was trimmed by 5 bases and J by 4 bases, leaving 12 bases between them. Here the CDR3 DNA reads TGTGCCAGCAGCCCAACCCGGGAGTACAATGAGCAGTTCTTC. This encodes CASSPTREYNEQFF.

This sequence joins TRBV11-3 and TRBJ1-6; D is ambiguous. From germline, CDR1 is SGHNT and CDR2 YENEEA. The germline V and J ends were trimmed by 0 bases and 7 bases, with 4 bases remaining between them. This CDR3 comprises 13 residues. CDR3 in DNA: TGTGCCAGCAGCTTAGAACTCAATTCACCCCTCCACTTT. It translates to CASSLELNSPLHF.

The genes are TRBV4-2 and TRBJ2-2; a weak D match, TRBD2 (6 bases). Germline V gene sequence: CDR1 LGHNA, CDR2 YNFKEQ. The V gene lost 0 bases and the J gene lost 6 bases, with 23 bases spanning the gap. The CDR3 is made up of 19 amino acids. The CDR3: CASSQEESRILRRAGELFF. In DNA form, the CDR3 reads TGTGCCAGCAGCCAAGAAGAGTCCCGGATCCTTCGGAGGGCCGGGGAGCTGTTTTTT.

The V and J genes are TRBV5-1 and TRBJ1-2; 9 bases line up with TRBD1. Germline assignment: CDR1 SGHRS and CDR2 YFSETQ. The CDR3 is 13 amino acids. Germline trimming cut 3 bases from V and 8 bases from J; bases unmatched to any gene: 5. The CDR3 loop is CASSWDRAFGYTF. Here the CDR3 DNA reads TGCGCCAGCAGCTGGGACAGGGCGTTCGGCTACACCTTC. Using reference TRBV5-1 and TRBJ1-2 for the parts outside the CDR3, the full variable domain is KAGVTQTPRYLIKTRGQQVTLSCSPISGHRSVSWYQQTPGQGLQFLFEYFSETQRNKGNFPGRFSGRQFSNSRSEMNVSTLELGDSALYLCASSWDRAFGYTFGSGTRLTVV.

The chain is built from TRBV20-1 and TRBJ1-4, with D unclear. CDR3 length equals 11 residues. Germline V lookup: CDR1 DFQATT, CDR2 SNEGSKA (reference sequence). Trimming cost V 5 bases and J 7 bases, with 8 bases left between them. CDR3 in amino acids: CSAPRGEKLFF. The CDR3 DNA reads as TGCAGTGCTCCCCGGGGTGAAAAACTGTTTTTT.

This chain links TRBV29-1 with TRBJ1-1; D gene unclear. With 3 bases removed from V and 0 bases from J, the gap between germline ends came to 8 bases. Per the germline V gene, CDR1 is SQVTM and CDR2 is ANQGSEA. CDR3 length equals 13 residues. CDR3 coding DNA: TGCAGCGTTGACGGGTCTATGAACACTGAAGCTTTCTTT. Amino acid sequence: CSVDGSMNTEAFF.

The J gene is TRBJ2-1, the V gene TRBV19; D gene unclear. The CDR3 loop spans 16 amino acids. CDR1 LNHDA and CDR2 SQIVND come from the germline V gene (reference sequence). Trimming pared 0 bases from V and 0 bases from J, leaving 9 bases between. The CDR3, as DNA: TGTGCCAGTAGTATAGAGGGCCGAAGCTCCTACAATGAGCAGTTCTTC. Residues: CASSIEGRSSYNEQFF.

This chain connects TRBV12-3 or TRBV12-4 to TRBJ2-3; either TRBD1 or TRBD2 may supply D (5 bases each). Trimming stripped 7 bases from V and 6 bases from J, with 11 bases between. The CDR3 has 12 residues. The CDR3 DNA is TGTGCCAGCACCACGGGACCCGATACGCAGTATTTT. Its translation is CASTTGPDTQYF.

The CDR3 reads CSVERTADVGNEQFF. For the CDR3, the DNA is TGCAGCGTGGAAAGGACGGCGGACGTAGGCAATGAGCAGTTCTTC. The rearrangement uses TRBV29-1 and TRBJ2-1; D unclear. V shed 6 bases and J shed 6 bases, with 21 bases lying between them. The CDR3 spans 15 residues. Germline CDR1 and CDR2: SQVTM and ANQGSEA.